The rows below give T cell receptor beta chains drawn from one sample of a study of blood T cell repertoires in COVID-19. The table came from immunoSEQ multiplex PCR; TCRdb's copy has only in-frame clones and leaves some out. The table records 300,000 to 450,000 clones, approximately 89% of them present only once. Sequencing was carried out using peripheral blood. The receptor set was obtained from an older woman with COVID-19, enrolled during active disease. Each CDR3 is given with its conserved first and last residue.

v_call: TRBV5-1; j_call: TRBJ1-4; cdr3_aa: CASSLVVGGVEKLFF
v_call: TRBV23-1; j_call: TRBJ2-6; cdr3_aa: CASSQSLSGANVLTF
v_call: TRBV11-2; j_call: TRBJ1-2; cdr3_aa: CASSLDRGDSGYTF
v_call: TRBV2; j_call: TRBJ1-5; cdr3_aa: CASSVGTGGNSNQPQHF
v_call: TRBV19; j_call: TRBJ1-3; cdr3_aa: CASSILTLAGNTIYF
v_call: TRBV9; j_call: TRBJ2-1; cdr3_aa: CASTGGGYNEQFF
v_call: TRBV2; j_call: TRBJ1-5; cdr3_aa: CASQEQYLPPIQHF
v_call: TRBV28; j_call: TRBJ1-3; cdr3_aa: CASLTSTEGGNTIYF
v_call: TRBV14; j_call: TRBJ1-6; cdr3_aa: CASSHRLGTDNSPLHF
v_call: TRBV9; j_call: TRBJ1-4; cdr3_aa: CASSVVPWAGETTNEKLFF
v_call: TRBV19; j_call: TRBJ1-2; cdr3_aa: CASLQKGQIYGYTF
v_call: TRBV18; j_call: TRBJ2-7; cdr3_aa: CASSTPRQRLYEQYF
v_call: TRBV7-3; j_call: TRBJ2-2; cdr3_aa: CASSSGHQTGELFF
v_call: TRBV6-5; j_call: TRBJ1-6; cdr3_aa: CASSPWTGDNSPLHF
v_call: TRBV9; j_call: TRBJ2-1; cdr3_aa: CASSVASQSYNEQFF
v_call: TRBV5-1; j_call: TRBJ2-5; cdr3_aa: CASSFSSGGHRDQETQYF
v_call: TRBV7-9; j_call: TRBJ2-4; cdr3_aa: CASSDGDRVAKNIQYF
v_call: TRBV21-1; j_call: TRBJ2-3; cdr3_aa: CASSKEWKSTDTQYF
v_call: TRBV5-1; j_call: TRBJ1-1; cdr3_aa: CASSLVVGLNTEAFF
v_call: TRBV7-2; j_call: TRBJ1-1; cdr3_aa: CASSTTGGTTEAFF
v_call: TRBV20-1; j_call: TRBJ1-6; cdr3_aa: CSARFNSPLHF
v_call: TRBV2; j_call: TRBJ1-5; cdr3_aa: CASRLQGASQHF
v_call: TRBV24-1; j_call: TRBJ2-7; cdr3_aa: CATSASSYEQYF
v_call: TRBV5-1; j_call: TRBJ2-2; cdr3_aa: CASSFEGTGELFF
v_call: TRBV9; j_call: TRBJ1-2; cdr3_aa: CASSVQDVYGYTF
v_call: TRBV12-3/TRBV12-4; j_call: TRBJ2-7; cdr3_aa: CASSSDYSYEQYF
v_call: TRBV3-1/TRBV3-2; j_call: TRBJ2-7; cdr3_aa: CASSQDYAEEQYF
v_call: TRBV6-6; j_call: TRBJ1-5; cdr3_aa: CASSLGTPNQPQHF
v_call: TRBV28; j_call: TRBJ1-1; cdr3_aa: CASSPGTGTNTEAFF
v_call: TRBV6-2/TRBV6-3; j_call: TRBJ2-1; cdr3_aa: CASSSGQGRISSYNEQFF
v_call: TRBV30; j_call: TRBJ2-5; cdr3_aa: CAWTPRPPGETQYF
v_call: TRBV2; j_call: TRBJ2-7; cdr3_aa: CASRGQFLNEQYF
v_call: TRBV30; j_call: TRBJ1-1; cdr3_aa: CAWSVSFNTEAFF
v_call: TRBV12-3/TRBV12-4; j_call: TRBJ1-6; cdr3_aa: CASSLSGSPLHF
v_call: TRBV7-8; j_call: TRBJ1-3; cdr3_aa: CASSLTGTGTGNTIYF
v_call: TRBV11-3; j_call: TRBJ2-5; cdr3_aa: CASSLRGGSGETQYF
v_call: TRBV5-1; j_call: TRBJ1-1; cdr3_aa: CASSWRLGGLSTEAFF
v_call: TRBV28; j_call: TRBJ2-5; cdr3_aa: CASSFRQDQETQYF